This T cell receptor (beta chain) comes out of a study of OX40 agonist ivuxolimab in advanced cancers. Study-wide context: Ivuxolimab was delivered to patients intravenously every 2 weeks at doses spanning 0.01 to 10 mg/kg. Study-wide results and caveats: There were also nonresponders showing low normalized T-cell clonal expansion. Compared with CD4+, CD8+ T cells on average had more expanded clones.

Here immunoSEQ multiplex PCR was the method, and the copy in TCRdb shows in-frame clones only, minus some. This sample carries almost 85,000 clones, approximately 86% of them seen once, and the ten largest clones take 6.5%. Comment on this clone: The antigen is not known.

Exclusion applied to patients with autoimmune disease history or systemic immunosuppression. Trimming took 5 bases from V and 5 from J, leaving 12 bases between them. Per the germline V gene, CDR1 is GTSNPN and CDR2 is SVGIG (reference sequence). This CDR3 comprises 13 residues. Sequencing used CD4+ or CD8+ T cells sorted from blood, obtained in a trial of the OX40 agonist ivuxolimab. This sequence was found in an adult with an advanced solid tumor such as melanoma, head and neck, liver or kidney cancer. This chain links TRBV30 with TRBJ1-4; D ambiguous. The DNA for the CDR3 is TGTGCCTGGGGTGCATATTCAAATGAAAAACTGTTTTTT. Translated, it gives CAWGAYSNEKLFF. Supplemented by reference TRBV30 and TRBJ1-4, the full variable domain reads SQTIHQWPATLVQPVGSPLSLECTVEGTSNPNLYWYRQAAGRGLQLLFYSVGIGQISSEVPQNLSASRPQDRQFILSSKKLLLSDSGFYLCAWGAYSNEKLFFGSGTQLSVL.